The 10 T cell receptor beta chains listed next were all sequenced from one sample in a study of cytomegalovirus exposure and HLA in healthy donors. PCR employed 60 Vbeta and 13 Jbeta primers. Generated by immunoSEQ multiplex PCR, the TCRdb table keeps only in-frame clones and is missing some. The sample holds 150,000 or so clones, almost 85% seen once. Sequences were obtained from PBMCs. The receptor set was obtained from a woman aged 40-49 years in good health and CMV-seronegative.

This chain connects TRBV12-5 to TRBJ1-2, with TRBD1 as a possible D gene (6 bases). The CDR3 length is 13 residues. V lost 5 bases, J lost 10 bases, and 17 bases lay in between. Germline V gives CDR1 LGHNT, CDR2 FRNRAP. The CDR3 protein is CASGLPGGRDYTF. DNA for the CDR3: TGTGCTAGTGGTCTCCCCGGGGGGCGGGACTACACCTTC. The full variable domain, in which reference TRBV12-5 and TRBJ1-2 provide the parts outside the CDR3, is DARVTQTPRHKVTEMGQEVTMRCQPILGHNTVFWYRQTMMQGLELLAYFRNRAPLDDSGMPKDRFSAEMPDATLATLKIQPSEPRDSAVYFCASGLPGGRDYTFGSGTRLTVV.

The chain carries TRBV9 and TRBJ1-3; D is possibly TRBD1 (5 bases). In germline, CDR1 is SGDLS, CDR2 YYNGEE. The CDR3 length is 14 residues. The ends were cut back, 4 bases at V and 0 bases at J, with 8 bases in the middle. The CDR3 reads CASSPGFSGNTIYF. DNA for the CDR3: TGTGCCAGCAGCCCAGGGTTCTCTGGAAACACCATATATTTT.

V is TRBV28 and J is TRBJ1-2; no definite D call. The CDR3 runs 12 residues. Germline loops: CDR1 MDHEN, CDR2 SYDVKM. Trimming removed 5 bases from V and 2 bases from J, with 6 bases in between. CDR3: CASSQYNYGYTF. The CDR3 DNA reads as TGTGCCAGCAGTCAGTACAACTATGGCTACACCTTC.

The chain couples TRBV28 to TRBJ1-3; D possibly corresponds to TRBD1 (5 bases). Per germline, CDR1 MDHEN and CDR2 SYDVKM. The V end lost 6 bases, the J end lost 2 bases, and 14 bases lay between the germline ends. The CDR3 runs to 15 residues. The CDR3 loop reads CASSDLRGAGNTIYF. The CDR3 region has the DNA TGTGCCAGCAGCGACCTGCGGGGCGCTGGAAACACCATATATTTT. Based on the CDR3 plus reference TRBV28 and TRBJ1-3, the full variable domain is DVKVTQSSRYLVKRTGEKVFLECVQDMDHENMFWYRQDPGLGLRLIYFSYDVKMKEKGDIPEGYSVSREKKERFSLILESASTNQTSMYLCASSDLRGAGNTIYFGEGSWLTVV.

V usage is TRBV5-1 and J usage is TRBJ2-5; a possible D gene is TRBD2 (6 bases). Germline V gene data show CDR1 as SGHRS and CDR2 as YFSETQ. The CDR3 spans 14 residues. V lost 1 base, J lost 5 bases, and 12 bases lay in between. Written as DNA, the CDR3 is TGCGCCAGCAGCTTGAAGGCTGGGGGGGAGACCCAGTACTTC. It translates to CASSLKAGGETQYF.

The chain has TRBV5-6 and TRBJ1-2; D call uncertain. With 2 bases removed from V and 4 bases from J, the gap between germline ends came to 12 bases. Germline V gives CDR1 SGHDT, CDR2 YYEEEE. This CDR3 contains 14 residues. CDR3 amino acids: CASSLSWAFYGYTF. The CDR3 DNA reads TGTGCCAGCAGCTTATCGTGGGCTTTCTATGGCTACACCTTC. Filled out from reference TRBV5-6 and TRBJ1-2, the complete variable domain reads DAGVTQSPTHLIKTRGQQVTLRCSPKSGHDTVSWYQQALGQGPQFIFQYYEEEERQRGNFPDRFSGHQFPNYSSELNVNALLLGDSALYLCASSLSWAFYGYTFGSGTRLTVV.

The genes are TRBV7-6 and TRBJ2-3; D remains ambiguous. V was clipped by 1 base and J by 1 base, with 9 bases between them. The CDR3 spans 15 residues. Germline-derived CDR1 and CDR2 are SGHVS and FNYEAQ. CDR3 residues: CASSLGALRTDTQYF. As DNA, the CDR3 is TGTGCCAGCAGCTTAGGTGCGCTACGCACAGATACGCAGTATTTT.

The CDR3 nucleotides read TGTGCCAGTAGTATATTCACTAGCGGGAACTACAATGAGCAGTTCTTC. Its protein product is CASSIFTSGNYNEQFF. This chain uses TRBV19 with TRBJ2-1; 10 nucleotides line up with TRBD2. Losses at the gene ends were 2 bases for V and 3 bases for J; bases not matched to a gene: 4. The germline gives CDR1 LNHDA, CDR2 SQIVND (reference sequence). This CDR3 is built from 16 residues.

CDR3 protein: CASSPSGGIDRTDTQYF. The CDR3 DNA is TGTGCCAGCAGTCCCTCCGGAGGAATCGATCGCACAGATACGCAGTATTTT. The chain combines TRBV28 with TRBJ2-3, with D perhaps TRBD2 (5 bases). The CDR3 runs 17 residues. Trimming stripped 5 bases from V and 1 base from J, with 19 bases between. The germline gives CDR1 MDHEN, CDR2 SYDVKM.

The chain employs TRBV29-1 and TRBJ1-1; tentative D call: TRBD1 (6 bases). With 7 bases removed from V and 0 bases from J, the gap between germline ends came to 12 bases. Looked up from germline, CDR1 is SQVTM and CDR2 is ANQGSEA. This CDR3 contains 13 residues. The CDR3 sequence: CSALGQLNTEAFF. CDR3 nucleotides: TGCAGCGCATTAGGACAGCTGAACACTGAAGCTTTCTTT.